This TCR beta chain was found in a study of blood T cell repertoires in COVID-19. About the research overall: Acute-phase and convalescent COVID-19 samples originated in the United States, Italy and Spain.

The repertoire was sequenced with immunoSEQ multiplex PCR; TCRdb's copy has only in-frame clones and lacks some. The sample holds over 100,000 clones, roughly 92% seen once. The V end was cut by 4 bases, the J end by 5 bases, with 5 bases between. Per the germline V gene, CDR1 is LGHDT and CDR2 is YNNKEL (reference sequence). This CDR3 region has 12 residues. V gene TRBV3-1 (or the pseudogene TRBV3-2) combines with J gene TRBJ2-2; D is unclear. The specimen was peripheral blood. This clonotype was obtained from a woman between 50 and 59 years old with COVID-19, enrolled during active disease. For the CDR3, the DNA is TGTGCCAGCAGCCTCCCAACCGGGGAGCTGTTTTTT. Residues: CASSLPTGELFF.